This T cell receptor beta chain is from a study of cytomegalovirus exposure and HLA in healthy donors. Study in general: A prior analysis found 95 million to 140 million unique TCR beta sequences from approximately 190 million T cells. Points from the study as a whole: A missense variant in DCLRE1C was later tied to TCR beta V- and J-gene trimming. A later analysis linked more than 15,000 TCR beta sequences to HLA alleles at 0.05 false discovery rate. Follow-up analysis seemed to connect common viral pathogens with several of the most significant clusters identified.

A remark on this clone: Its matching antigen is unknown.

Primers: 60 Vbeta forward and 13 Jbeta reverse. Clones were read by immunoSEQ multiplex PCR, and TCRdb kept only the in-frame ones, dropping some. Here the sample spans 150,000 or so clones, about 80% being singletons. Material: PBMCs. The source is a man between 40 and 49 years old in good health and CMV-seropositive.

CDR3 sequence (DNA): TGTGCCATCAACAATGAGGGGACTAGGTTCACAGATACGCAGTATTTT. It yields the protein CAINNEGTRFTDTQYF. V gene TRBV10-3 combines with J gene TRBJ2-3, with 8 bases identical to TRBD2. Germline CDR1 and CDR2: ENHRY and SYGVKD. The length of the CDR3 is 16 residues. J lost 2 bases, V lost 7 bases, and 11 bases had no gene match.